The clone carrying this T cell receptor beta chain appeared a single time. The sample belongs to a study of CD8+CD57+ T cells in acquired aplastic anemia. Study summary: Quantities of DNA derived from sorted CD4+ and CD8+ cells averaged around 3 ug.

Researchers used genomic DNA as the template to profile TCR beta VDJ and CDR3. TCRdb re-called the reads with MiXCR, one entry per CDR3 protein. This repertoire shows 200,000 to 250,000 distinct CDR3 sequences, roughly 35% found once; its top ten account for 1% to 1.3%. Trimming shortened V by 7 bases and J by 6 bases, and 10 bases separated the two germline ends. This CDR3 is built from 13 residues. The clonotype was recovered from a human donor in good health, serving as a control. V usage is TRBV12-3 or TRBV12-4 and J usage is TRBJ1-6; D perhaps matches TRBD1 (6 bases). Specimen: sorted CD4+, CD8+, or CD8+CD57+ T cells (not recorded which) from PBMCs. In DNA, the CDR3 is TGTGCCAGCACTCAGGGGACTAATTCACCCCTCCACTTT. As protein: CASTQGTNSPLHF.